This TCR beta chain was identified during a study of shared clonotypes between healthy human individuals. Whole-study context: The composition of the donors was a couple of women and a few men aged 18 to 49. Study-wide results and limits: Naive subsets, compared against memory subsets, generally had larger estimated richness values.

A note on this clone: Its antigen remains unknown.

The naive CD8 subset, CD45RO-negative cells positively selected for CCR7, excluded terminally differentiated effector memory CD45RA+ cells. Profiling relied on immunoSEQ multiplex PCR, and the TCRdb table lists in-frame clones only, not all of them. Among 1.5 million to 2.5 million clones listed, over 85% were seen once. Germline V gene data show CDR1 as SGDLS and CDR2 as YYNGEE. The V gene lost 3 bases and the J gene lost 6 bases, with 12 bases spanning the gap. The CDR3 contains 13 residues. This clonotype was obtained from a man in his late teens or twenties in good health. Sequenced: naive CD8+ T cells sorted from blood. The chain is built from TRBV9 and TRBJ1-1, with no clear D. Here the CDR3 DNA reads TGTGCCAGCAGCGCTGGGATTTCGGCTGAAGCTTTCTTT. This encodes CASSAGISAEAFF.